Sequencing of this T cell receptor beta chain was carried out in a study of response to subunit inactivated influenza vaccine. Each CDR3 protein gets one entry after TCRdb re-called the RT-PCR reads with MiXCR. Of about 570,000 distinct CDR3 sequences in the sample, 10% to 12% were seen once. CDR3 length: 12 amino acids. Germline V gene lookup returns CDR1 SGHTA and CDR2 FQGNSA. Trimming left V 5 bases short and J 4 bases short, with 8 bases between. These same data were also listed under a study on T cells expressing NK-cell markers. That source notes: Researchers built TCR beta cDNA using 5'RACE template switching with UMIs. It was from sorted CD3+CD56+NKG2C+, CD3+CD56+NKG2C- and CD3+CD56-NKG2C+ T cells that TCR beta repertoires came.

The sequencing used PBMCs from blood, collected on the day of vaccination. V and J are TRBV7-2 and TRBJ2-5; no clear D gene. This clonotype was sampled from a middle-aged man who received an inactivated influenza vaccine. The DNA of the CDR3 is TGTGCCAGCAGCAAGGCCTCAGAGACCCAGTACTTC. Translating gives CASSKASETQYF.